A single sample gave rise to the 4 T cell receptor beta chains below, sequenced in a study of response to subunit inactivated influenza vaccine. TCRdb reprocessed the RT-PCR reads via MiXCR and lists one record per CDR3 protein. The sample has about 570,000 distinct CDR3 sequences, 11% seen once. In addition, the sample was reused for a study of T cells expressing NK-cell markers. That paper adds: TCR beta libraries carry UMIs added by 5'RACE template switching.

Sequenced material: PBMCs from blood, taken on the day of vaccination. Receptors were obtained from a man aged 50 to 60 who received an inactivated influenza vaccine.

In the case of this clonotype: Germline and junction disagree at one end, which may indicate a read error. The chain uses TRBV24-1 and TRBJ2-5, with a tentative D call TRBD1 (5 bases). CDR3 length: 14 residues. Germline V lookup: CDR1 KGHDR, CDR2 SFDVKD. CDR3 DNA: TGTGCCATCAGTGATTCAGGGCAGCAAGAGACCCAGTACTTC. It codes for CAISDSGQQETQYF.

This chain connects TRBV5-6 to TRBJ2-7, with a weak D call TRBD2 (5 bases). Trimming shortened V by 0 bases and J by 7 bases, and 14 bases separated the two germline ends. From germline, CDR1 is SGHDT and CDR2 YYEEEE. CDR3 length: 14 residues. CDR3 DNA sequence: TGTGCCAGCAGCTTGGGCAGGTCTGACTATGAGCAGTACTTC. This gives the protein CASSLGRSDYEQYF.

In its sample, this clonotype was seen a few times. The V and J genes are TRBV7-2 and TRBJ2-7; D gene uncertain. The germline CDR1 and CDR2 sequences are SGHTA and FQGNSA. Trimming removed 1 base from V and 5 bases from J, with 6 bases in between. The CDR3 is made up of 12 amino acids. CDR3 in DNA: TGTGCCAGCAGCTTAGGTGCCAACGAGCAGTACTTC. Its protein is CASSLGANEQYF.

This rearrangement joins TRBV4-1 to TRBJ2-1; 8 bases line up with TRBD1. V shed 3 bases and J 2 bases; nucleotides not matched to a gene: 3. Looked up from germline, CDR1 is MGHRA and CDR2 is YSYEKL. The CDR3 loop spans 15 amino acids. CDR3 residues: CASSQQGATYNEQFF. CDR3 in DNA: TGCGCCAGCAGCCAGCAGGGGGCTACCTACAATGAGCAGTTCTTC.